This TCR beta chain was documented in a study of blood T cell repertoires in COVID-19. Original processing notes: Cell counts per sample came from amplifying reference gene primers. The method was immunoSEQ multiplex PCR; TCRdb's version includes in-frame clones alone and lacks a portion of them. V, J and clone size are taken as reported in that table, and D and trimming were inferred from the DNA itself. The data show just over 150,000 clones, around 93% seen once. Germline loops: CDR1 KGHDR, CDR2 SFDVKD. V dropped 9 bases and J dropped 3 bases, with 10 bases sitting between them. The CDR3 is made up of 13 amino acids.

The source of this sequence is a man aged 25-45 years with COVID-19, enrolled during active disease. This chain joins TRBV24-1 and TRBJ2-2, with a possible D match to TRBD1 (7 bases). Sample: peripheral blood. CDR3 in amino acids: CATAGQYTGELFF. The DNA for the CDR3 is TGTGCCACCGCGGGACAGTACACCGGGGAGCTGTTTTTT.